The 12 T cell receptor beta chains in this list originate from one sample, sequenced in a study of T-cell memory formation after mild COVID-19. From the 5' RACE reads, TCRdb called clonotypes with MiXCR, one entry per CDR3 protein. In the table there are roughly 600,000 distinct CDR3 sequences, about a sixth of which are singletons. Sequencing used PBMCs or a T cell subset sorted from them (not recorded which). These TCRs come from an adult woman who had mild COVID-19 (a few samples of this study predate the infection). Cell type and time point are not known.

In DNA form, the CDR3 reads TGTGCCACCAGCGGCCCCGGACAGGGGGACTATGGCTACACCTTC. Its protein is CATSGPGQGDYGYTF. The chain recombines TRBV15 with TRBJ1-2, with 10 bases fitting TRBD1. The V gene end was trimmed by 5 bases and the J gene end by 3 bases; junction bases not matched to a gene: 6. From germline, CDR1 is LNHNV and CDR2 YYDKDF (reference sequence). The CDR3 length is 15 residues.

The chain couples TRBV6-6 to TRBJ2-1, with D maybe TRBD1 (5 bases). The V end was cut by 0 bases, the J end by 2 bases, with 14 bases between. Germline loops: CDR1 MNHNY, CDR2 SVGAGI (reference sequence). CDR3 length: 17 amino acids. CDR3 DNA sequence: TGTGCCAGCAGTTACTCGATCTCTGTCAGGGCCTACAATGAGCAGTTCTTC. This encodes CASSYSISVRAYNEQFF.

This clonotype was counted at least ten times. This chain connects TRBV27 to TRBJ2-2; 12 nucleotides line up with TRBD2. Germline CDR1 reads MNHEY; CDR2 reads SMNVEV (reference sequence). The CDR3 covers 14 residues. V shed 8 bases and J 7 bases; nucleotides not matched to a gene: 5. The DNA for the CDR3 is TGTGCCAGCGGACTAGCGGGGAGGAGCGGGGAGCTGTTTTTT. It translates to CASGLAGRSGELFF.

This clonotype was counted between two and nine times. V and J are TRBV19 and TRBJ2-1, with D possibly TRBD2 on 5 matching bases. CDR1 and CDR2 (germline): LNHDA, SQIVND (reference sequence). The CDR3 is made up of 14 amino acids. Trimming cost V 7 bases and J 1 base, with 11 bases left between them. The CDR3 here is CASTRGTSYNEQFF. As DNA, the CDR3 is TGTGCCAGTACTCGGGGTACATCCTACAATGAGCAGTTCTTC. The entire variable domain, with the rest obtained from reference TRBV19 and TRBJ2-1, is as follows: DGGITQSPKYLFRKEGQNVTLSCEQNLNHDAMYWYRQDPGQGLRLIYYSQIVNDFQKGDIAEGYSVSREKKESFPLTVTSAQKNPTAFYLCASTRGTSYNEQFFGPGTRLTVL.

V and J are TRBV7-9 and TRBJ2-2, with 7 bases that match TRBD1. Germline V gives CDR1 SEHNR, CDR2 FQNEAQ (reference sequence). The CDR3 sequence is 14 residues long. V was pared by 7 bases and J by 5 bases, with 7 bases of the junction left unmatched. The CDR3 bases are TGTGCCAGCACCCCAGGGGGAAGTACCGGGGAGCTGTTTTTT. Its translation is CASTPGGSTGELFF.

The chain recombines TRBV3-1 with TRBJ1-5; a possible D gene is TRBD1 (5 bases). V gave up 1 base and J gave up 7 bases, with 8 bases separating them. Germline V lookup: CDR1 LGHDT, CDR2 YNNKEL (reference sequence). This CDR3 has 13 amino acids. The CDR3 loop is CASSQAGPQPQHF. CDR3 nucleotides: TGTGCCAGCAGCCAAGCAGGGCCGCAGCCCCAGCATTTT.

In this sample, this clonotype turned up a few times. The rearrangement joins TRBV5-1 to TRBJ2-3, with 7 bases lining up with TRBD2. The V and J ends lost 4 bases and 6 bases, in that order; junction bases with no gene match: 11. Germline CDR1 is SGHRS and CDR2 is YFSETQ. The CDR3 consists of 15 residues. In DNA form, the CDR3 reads TGCGCCAGCAGCGAACCGATGGGGACTACGGATACGCAGTATTTT. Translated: CASSEPMGTTDTQYF. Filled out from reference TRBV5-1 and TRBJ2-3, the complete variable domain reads KAGVTQTPRYLIKTRGQQVTLSCSPISGHRSVSWYQQTPGQGLQFLFEYFSETQRNKGNFPGRFSGRQFSNSRSEMNVSTLELGDSALYLCASSEPMGTTDTQYFGPGTRLTVL.

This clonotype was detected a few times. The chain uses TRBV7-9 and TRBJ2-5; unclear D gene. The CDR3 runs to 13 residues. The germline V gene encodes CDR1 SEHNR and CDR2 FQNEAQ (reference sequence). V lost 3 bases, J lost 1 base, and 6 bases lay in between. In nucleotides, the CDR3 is TGTGCCAGCAGCTTGGAAGCCCAAGAGACCCAGTACTTC. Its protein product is CASSLEAQETQYF.

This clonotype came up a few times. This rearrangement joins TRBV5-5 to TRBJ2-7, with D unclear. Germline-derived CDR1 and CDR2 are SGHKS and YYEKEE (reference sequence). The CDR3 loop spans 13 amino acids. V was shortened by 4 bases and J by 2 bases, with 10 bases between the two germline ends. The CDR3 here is CASSPTYPYEQYF. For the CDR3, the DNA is TGTGCCAGCAGCCCGACATACCCCTACGAGCAGTACTTC. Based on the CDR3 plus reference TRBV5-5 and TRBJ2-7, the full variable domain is DAGVTQSPTHLIKTRGQQVTLRCSPISGHKSVSWYQQVLGQGPQFIFQYYEKEERGRGNFPDRFSARQFPNYSSELNVNALLLGDSALYLCASSPTYPYEQYFGPGTRLTVT.

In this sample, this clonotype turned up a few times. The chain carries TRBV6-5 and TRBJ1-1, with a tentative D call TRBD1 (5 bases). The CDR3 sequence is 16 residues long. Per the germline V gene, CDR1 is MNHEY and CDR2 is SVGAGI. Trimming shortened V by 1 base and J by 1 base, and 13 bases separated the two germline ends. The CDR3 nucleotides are TGTGCCAGCAGTTACTGGCCGGGACCGGAGAACACTGAAGCTTTCTTT. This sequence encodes CASSYWPGPENTEAFF.

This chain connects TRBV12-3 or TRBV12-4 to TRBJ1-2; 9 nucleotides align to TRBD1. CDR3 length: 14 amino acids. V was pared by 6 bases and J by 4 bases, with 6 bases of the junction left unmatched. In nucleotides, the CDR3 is TGTGCCAGCAGCTTTGACAGGGGGGTCTATGGCTACACCTTC. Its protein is CASSFDRGVYGYTF.

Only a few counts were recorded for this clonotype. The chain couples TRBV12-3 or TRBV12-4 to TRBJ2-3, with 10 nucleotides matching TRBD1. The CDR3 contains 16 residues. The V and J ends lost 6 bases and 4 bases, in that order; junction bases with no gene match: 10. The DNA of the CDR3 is TGTGCCAGCAGCCCACCCGGAGGGACAGGGGCAGATACGCAGTATTTT. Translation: CASSPPGGTGADTQYF.